This T cell receptor (beta chain) was sequenced for a study of CD8 T cells in ankylosing spondylitis. Study-level findings and limits: One TCR beta motif, made up of several highly homologous variants, appeared characteristic of ankylosing spondylitis blood.

The sample holds a few counts of this clonotype. Its target is unknown. TCRdb passed the 5' RACE reads through MiXCR, listing each CDR3 protein once. The repertoire has 800,000 to 900,000 distinct CDR3 sequences, approximately 10% of them found once; the top ten carry roughly 0.51%. What was sequenced was blood, either unsorted or a sorted T cell fraction (not recorded which). This receptor was taken from a male donor with ankylosing spondylitis.

The CDR3 is CASSLAGKGYYGYTF. In DNA, the CDR3 is TGTGCCAGCAGCTTGGCCGGAAAGGGGTACTATGGCTACACCTTC. The chain combines TRBV5-6 with TRBJ1-2; TRBD1 might be the D (5 bases). CDR1 is SGHDT and CDR2 is YYEEEE in the germline V gene. Trimming removed 0 bases at V and 3 bases at J, with 12 bases between. This CDR3 is built from 15 residues.